The clone carrying this T cell receptor (beta chain) was picked up many times. CDR3 regions were amplified by Arm-PCR using iRepertoire HTBI primers to build TCR beta libraries. TCRdb itself ran the multiplex PCR reads through MiXCR, one entry per CDR3 protein. The table lists approximately 560,000 distinct CDR3 sequences, about 16% of them singletons. The sample comes from a study of regulatory T cells in long-lasting Graves disease. Time point of the sample: newly diagnosed GD, antithyroid drugs for less than 3 months. RNA from PBMCs was the source of the TCR library. These data were also filed under a second study, of T cells in Graves' hyperthyroidism and ophthalmopathy.

This clonotype originated in a man between 18 and 29 years old with Graves disease. The material was peripheral blood mononuclear cells (PBMCs), obtained at new diagnosis, from a patient treated with antithyroid drugs.

CDR3 residues: CASSRTGLAGGSYEQYF. Here the CDR3 DNA reads TGTGCCAGCAGTCGTACGGGACTAGCGGGAGGGTCCTACGAGCAGTACTTC. The chain carries TRBV7-2 and TRBJ2-7, with 16 bases that match TRBD2. CDR1 is SGHTA and CDR2 is FQGNSA in the germline V gene. After removal of 6 bases from V and 1 base from J, the junction contained 6 bases not matched to a gene. The CDR3 has 17 amino acids.